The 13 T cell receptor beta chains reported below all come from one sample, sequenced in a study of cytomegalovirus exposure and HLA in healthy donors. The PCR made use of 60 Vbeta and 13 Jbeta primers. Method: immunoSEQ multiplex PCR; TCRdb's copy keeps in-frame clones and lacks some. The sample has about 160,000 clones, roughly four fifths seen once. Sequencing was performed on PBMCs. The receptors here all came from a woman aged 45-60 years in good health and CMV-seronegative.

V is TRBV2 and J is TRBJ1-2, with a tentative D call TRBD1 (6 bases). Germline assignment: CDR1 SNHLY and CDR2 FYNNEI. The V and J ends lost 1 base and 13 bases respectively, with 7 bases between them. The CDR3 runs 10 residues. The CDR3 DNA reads TGTGCCAGCAGTGAAGGGGGGCTCACCTTC. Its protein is CASSEGGLTF.

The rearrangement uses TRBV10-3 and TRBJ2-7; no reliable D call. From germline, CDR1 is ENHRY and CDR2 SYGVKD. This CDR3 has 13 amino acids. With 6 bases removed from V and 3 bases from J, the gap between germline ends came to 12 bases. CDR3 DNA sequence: TGTGCCATCAGGGAGACAACCGACTACGAGCAGTACTTC. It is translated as CAIRETTDYEQYF.

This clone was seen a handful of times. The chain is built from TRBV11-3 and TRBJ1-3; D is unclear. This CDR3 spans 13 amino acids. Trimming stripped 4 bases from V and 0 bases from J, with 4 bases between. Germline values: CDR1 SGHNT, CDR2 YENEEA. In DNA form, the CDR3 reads TGTGCCAGCAGCTCAGGCTCTGGAAACACCATATATTTT. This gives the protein CASSSGSGNTIYF.

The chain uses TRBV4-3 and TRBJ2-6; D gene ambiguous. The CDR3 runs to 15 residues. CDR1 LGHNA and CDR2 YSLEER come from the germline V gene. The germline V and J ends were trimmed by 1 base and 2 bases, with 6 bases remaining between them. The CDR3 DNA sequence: TGCGCCAGCAGCCAAGTATTTGCTGGGGCCAACGTCCTGACTTTC. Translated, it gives CASSQVFAGANVLTF.

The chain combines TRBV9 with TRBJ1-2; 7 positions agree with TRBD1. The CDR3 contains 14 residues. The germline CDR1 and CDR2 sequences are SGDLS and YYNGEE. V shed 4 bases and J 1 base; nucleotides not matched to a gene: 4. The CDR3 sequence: CASSRDSGNYGYTF. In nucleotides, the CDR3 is TGTGCCAGCAGCCGGGACAGCGGTAACTATGGCTACACCTTC.

In nucleotides, the CDR3 is TGTGCCAGCAGGGTGACAGGGTATGGCTACACCTTC. This encodes CASRVTGYGYTF. The chain is built from TRBV6-1 and TRBJ1-2, with 7 bases identical to TRBD1. Germline CDR1 is MNHNS and CDR2 is SASEGT. V dropped 6 bases and J dropped 5; count of bases not matched to a gene: 3. CDR3 length: 12 residues.

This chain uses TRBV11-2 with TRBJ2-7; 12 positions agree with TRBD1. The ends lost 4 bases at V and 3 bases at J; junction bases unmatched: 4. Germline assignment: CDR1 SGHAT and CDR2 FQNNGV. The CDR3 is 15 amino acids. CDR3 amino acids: CASSWDRGPVYEQYF. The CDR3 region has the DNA TGTGCCAGCAGCTGGGACAGGGGGCCAGTCTACGAGCAGTACTTC. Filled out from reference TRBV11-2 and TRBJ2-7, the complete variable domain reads EAGVAQSPRYKIIEKRQSVAFWCNPISGHATLYWYQQILGQGPKLLIQFQNNGVVDDSQLPKDRFSAERLKGVDSTLKIQPAKLEDSAVYLCASSWDRGPVYEQYFGPGTRLTVT.

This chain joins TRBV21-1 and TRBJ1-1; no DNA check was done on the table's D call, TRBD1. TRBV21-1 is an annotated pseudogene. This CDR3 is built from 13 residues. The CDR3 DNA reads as TGTGCCAGCGGGCCGACAGGCCCTGCGGAAGCTTTCTTT. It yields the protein CASGPTGPAEAFF.

The DNA for the CDR3 is TGCGCCAGCAGCCAAGTCCTTCAACAGGGGGGATATGGCTACACCTTC. It yields the protein CASSQVLQQGGYGYTF. This sequence joins TRBV4-3 and TRBJ1-2, with 8 bases that match TRBD1. The CDR3 sequence is 16 residues long. Germline V lookup: CDR1 LGHNA, CDR2 YSLEER. V gave up 1 base and J gave up 5 bases; unmatched junction bases: 9.

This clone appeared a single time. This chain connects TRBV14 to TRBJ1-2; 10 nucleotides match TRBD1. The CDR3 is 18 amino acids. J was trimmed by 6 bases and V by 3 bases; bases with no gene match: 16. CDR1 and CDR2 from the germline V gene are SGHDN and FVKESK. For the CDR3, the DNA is TGTGCCAGCAGCCACGACCTCGTCCGGGACAGGGGCGGGAATGGCTACACCTTC. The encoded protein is CASSHDLVRDRGGNGYTF.

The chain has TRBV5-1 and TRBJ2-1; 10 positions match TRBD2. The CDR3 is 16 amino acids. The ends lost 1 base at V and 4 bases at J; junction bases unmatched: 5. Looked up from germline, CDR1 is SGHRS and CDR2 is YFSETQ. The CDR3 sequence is CASSLSGLAAYNEQFF. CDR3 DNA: TGCGCCAGCAGCTTGTCAGGACTAGCGGCATACAATGAGCAGTTCTTC.

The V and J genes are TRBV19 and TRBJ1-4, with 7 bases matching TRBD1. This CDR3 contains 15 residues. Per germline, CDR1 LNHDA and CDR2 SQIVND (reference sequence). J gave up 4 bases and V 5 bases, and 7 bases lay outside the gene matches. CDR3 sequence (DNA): TGTGCCAGTAGTCCGTGGACAGGCCTTAATGAAAAACTGTTTTTT. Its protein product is CASSPWTGLNEKLFF.

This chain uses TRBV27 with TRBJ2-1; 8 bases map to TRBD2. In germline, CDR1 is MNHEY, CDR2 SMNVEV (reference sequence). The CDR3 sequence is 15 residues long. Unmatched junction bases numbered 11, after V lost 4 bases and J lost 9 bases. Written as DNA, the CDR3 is TGTGCCAGCAGTTCCTTAACGGGGGGGCCGGCTGAGCAGTTCTTC. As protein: CASSSLTGGPAEQFF.